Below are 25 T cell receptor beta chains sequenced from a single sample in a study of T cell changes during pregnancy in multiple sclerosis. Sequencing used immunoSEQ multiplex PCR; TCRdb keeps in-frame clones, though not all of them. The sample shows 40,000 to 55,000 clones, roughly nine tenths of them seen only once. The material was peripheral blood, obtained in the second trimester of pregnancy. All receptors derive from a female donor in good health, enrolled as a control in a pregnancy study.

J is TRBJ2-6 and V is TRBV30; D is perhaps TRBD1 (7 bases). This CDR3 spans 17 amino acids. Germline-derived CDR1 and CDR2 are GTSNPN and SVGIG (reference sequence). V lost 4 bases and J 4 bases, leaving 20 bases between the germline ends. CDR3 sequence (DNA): TGTGCCTGGACAGGGGGGCGCCTAGGAGCCGGGGCCAACGTCCTGACTTTC. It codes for CAWTGGRLGAGANVLTF.

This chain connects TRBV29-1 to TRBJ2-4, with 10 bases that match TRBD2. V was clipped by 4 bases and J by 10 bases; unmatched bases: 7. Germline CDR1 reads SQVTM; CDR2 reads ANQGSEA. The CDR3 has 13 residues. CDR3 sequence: CSVGEREGGIQYF. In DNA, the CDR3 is TGCAGCGTTGGCGAGCGGGAGGGGGGGATTCAGTACTTC.

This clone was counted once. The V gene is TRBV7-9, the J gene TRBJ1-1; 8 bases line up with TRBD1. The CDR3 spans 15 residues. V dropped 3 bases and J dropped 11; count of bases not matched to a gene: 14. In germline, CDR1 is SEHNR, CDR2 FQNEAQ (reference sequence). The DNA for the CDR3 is TGTGCCAGCAGCTTCCCAGTTACAGGGGGGGGTTTGGCTTTCTTT. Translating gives CASSFPVTGGGLAFF. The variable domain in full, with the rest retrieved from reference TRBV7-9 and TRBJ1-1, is DTGVSQNPRHKITKRGQNVTFRCDPISEHNRLYWYRQTLGQGPEFLTYFQNEAQLEKSRLLSDRFSAERPKGSFSTLEIQRTEQGDSAMYLCASSFPVTGGGLAFFGQGTRLTVV.

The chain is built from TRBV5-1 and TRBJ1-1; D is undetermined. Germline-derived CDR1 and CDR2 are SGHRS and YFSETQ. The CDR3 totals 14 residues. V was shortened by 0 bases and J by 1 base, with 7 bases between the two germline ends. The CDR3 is CASSLGPGNTEAFF. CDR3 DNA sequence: TGCGCCAGCAGCTTGGGTCCCGGGAACACTGAAGCTTTCTTT.

CDR3 nucleotides: TGCGCCAGCAGCTTCGGGGGGAGTGGCGGGGAGCTGTTTTTT. Amino acid sequence: CASSFGGSGGELFF. V gene TRBV5-1 combines with J gene TRBJ2-2; 7 bases align to TRBD2. Trimming cost V 2 bases and J 7 bases; bases outside gene matches: 5. The CDR3 contains 14 residues. Per germline, CDR1 SGHRS and CDR2 YFSETQ.

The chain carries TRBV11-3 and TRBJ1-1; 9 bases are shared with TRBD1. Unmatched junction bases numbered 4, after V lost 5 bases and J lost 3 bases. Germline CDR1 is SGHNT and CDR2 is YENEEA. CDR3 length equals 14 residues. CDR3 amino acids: CASSVGQGYTEAFF. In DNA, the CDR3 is TGTGCCAGCAGCGTTGGACAGGGGTACACTGAAGCTTTCTTT.

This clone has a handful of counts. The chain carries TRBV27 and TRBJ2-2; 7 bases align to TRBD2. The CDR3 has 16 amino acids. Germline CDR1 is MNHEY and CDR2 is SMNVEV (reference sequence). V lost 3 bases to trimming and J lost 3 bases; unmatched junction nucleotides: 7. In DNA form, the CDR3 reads TGTGCCAGCAGTTTTTTGGCTAGCGGACACACCGGGGAGCTGTTTTTT. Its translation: CASSFLASGHTGELFF.

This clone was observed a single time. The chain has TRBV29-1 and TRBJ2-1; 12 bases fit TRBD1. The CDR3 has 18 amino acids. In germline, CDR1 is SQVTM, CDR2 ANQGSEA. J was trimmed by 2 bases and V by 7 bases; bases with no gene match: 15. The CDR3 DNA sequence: TGCAGCGCCAACCGGGACAGGGGGCGCGGGAGCCCCTACAATGAGCAGTTCTTC. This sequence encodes CSANRDRGRGSPYNEQFF.

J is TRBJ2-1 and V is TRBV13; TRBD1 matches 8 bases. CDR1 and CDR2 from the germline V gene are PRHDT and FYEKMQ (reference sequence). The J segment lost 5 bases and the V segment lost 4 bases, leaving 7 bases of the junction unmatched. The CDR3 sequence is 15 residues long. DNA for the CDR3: TGTGCCAGCAGCTCCCACCCGGGACAGGACAATGAGCAGTTCTTC. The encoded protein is CASSSHPGQDNEQFF.

The CDR3 nucleotides are TGTGCCAGCAGCTTGTCTCAGGGGGCGATGGAGACCCAGTACTTC. This encodes CASSLSQGAMETQYF. The chain links TRBV5-8 to TRBJ2-5, with 8 bases that match TRBD1. V shed 1 base, J shed 5 bases, and the junction held 7 bases outside the gene matches. In germline, CDR1 is SGHTS, CDR2 YDEGEE. CDR3 length: 15 residues.

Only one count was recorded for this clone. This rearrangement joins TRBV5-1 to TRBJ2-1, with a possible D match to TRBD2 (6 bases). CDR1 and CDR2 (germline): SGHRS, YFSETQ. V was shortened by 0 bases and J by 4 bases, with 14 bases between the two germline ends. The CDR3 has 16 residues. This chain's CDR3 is CASSLVGGVSYNEQFF. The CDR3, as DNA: TGCGCCAGCAGCTTGGTAGGCGGGGTTAGTTACAATGAGCAGTTCTTC.

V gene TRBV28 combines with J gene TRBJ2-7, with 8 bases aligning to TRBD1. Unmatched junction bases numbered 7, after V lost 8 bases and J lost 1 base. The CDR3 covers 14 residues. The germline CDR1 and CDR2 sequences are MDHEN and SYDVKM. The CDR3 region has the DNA TGTGCCAGCGGGGGGACAGGCATTTCCTACGAGCAGTACTTC. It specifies CASGGTGISYEQYF.

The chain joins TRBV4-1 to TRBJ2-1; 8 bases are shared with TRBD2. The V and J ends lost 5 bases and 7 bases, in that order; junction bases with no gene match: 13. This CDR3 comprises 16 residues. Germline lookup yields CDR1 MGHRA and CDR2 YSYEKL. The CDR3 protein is CASSGTRGGTRNEQFF. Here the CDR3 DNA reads TGCGCCAGCAGCGGAACACGGGGGGGAACACGGAATGAGCAGTTCTTC.

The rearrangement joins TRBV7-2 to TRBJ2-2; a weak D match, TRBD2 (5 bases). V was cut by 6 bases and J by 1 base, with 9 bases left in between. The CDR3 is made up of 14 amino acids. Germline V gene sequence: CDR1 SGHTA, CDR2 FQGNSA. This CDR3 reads CASRDWQNTGELFF. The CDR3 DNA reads TGTGCCAGCAGGGACTGGCAGAACACCGGGGAGCTGTTTTTT.

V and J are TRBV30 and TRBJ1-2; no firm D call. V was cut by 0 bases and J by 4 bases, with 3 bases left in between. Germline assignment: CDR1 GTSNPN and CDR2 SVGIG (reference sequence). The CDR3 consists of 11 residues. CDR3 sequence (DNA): TGTGCCTGGAGTGTGAGCTATGGCTACACCTTC. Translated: CAWSVSYGYTF.

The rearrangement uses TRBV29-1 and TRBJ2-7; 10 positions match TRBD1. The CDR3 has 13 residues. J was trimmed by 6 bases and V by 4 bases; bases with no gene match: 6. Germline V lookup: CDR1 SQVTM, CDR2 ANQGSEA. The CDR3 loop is CSVVGTGDAEQYF. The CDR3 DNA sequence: TGCAGCGTTGTCGGGACAGGGGATGCCGAGCAGTACTTC.

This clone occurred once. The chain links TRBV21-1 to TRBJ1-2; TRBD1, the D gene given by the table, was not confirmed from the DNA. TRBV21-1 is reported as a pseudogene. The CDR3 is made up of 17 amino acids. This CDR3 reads CASSKPSGTGSNYGYTF. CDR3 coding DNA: TGTGCCAGCAGCAAACCATCCGGGACAGGGTCTAACTATGGCTACACCTTC.

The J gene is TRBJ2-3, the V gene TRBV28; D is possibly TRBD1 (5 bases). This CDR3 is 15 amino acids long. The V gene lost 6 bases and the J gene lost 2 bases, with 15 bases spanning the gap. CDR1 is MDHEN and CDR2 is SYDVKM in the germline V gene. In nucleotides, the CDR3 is TGTGCCAGCAGCCCGACCCAGGGCAACACAGATACGCAGTATTTT. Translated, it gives CASSPTQGNTDTQYF.

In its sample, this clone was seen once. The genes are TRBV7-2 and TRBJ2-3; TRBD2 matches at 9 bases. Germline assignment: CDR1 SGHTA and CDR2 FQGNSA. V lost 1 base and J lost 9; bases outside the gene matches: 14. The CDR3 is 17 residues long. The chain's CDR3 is CASSLEGGAGGRSTQYF. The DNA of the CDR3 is TGTGCCAGCAGCTTAGAAGGGGGCGCGGGGGGGCGTTCCACGCAGTATTTT.

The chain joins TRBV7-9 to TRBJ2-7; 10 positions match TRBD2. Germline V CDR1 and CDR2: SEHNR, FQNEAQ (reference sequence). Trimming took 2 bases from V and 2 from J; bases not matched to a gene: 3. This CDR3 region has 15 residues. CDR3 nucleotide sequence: TGTGCCAGCAGCTTACCTAGCGGGAGCCCCTACGAGCAGTACTTC. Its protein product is CASSLPSGSPYEQYF.

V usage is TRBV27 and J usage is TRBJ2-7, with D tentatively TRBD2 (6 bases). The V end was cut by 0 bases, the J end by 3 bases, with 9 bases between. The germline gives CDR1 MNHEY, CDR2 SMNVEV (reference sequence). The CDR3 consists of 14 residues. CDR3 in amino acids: CASSLSPEGYEQYF. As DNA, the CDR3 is TGTGCCAGCAGTTTATCGCCGGAGGGCTACGAGCAGTACTTC.

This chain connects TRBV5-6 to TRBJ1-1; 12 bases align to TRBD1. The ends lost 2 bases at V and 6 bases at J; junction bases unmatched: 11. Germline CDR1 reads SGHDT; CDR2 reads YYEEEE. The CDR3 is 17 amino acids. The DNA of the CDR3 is TGTGCCAGCAGCTTTTGGGGACAGGGGGCGCAGAGGGCTGAAGCTTTCTTT. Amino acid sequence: CASSFWGQGAQRAEAFF. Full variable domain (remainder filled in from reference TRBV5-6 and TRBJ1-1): DAGVTQSPTHLIKTRGQQVTLRCSPKSGHDTVSWYQQALGQGPQFIFQYYEEEERQRGNFPDRFSGHQFPNYSSELNVNALLLGDSALYLCASSFWGQGAQRAEAFFGQGTRLTVV.

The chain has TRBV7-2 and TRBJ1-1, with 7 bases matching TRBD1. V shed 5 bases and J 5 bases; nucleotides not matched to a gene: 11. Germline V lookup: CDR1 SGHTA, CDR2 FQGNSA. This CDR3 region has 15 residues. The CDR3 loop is CASSPPDRARTEAFF. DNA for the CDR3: TGTGCCAGCAGCCCGCCTGACAGGGCGAGGACTGAAGCTTTCTTT.

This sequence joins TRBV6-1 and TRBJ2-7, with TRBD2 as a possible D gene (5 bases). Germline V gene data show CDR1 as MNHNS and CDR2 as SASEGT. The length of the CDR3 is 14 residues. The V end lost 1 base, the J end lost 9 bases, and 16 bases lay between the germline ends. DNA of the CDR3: TGTGCCAGCAGTGAAGGGACTCGTGTATTCGGGCAGTACTTC. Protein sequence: CASSEGTRVFGQYF.

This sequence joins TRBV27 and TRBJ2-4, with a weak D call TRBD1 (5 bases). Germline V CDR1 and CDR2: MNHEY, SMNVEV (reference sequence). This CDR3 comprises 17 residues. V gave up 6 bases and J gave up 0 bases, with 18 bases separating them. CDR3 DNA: TGTGCCAGCAGGGACGGGCAGGGTAGATTAGCCAAAAACATTCAGTACTTC. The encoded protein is CASRDGQGRLAKNIQYF.